This TCR beta chain comes out of a study of OX40 agonist ivuxolimab in advanced cancers. The repertoire was sequenced with immunoSEQ multiplex PCR; TCRdb's copy has only in-frame clones and lacks some. The table has about 83,000 clones, 85% to 90% seen once. Trimming left V 5 bases short and J 2 bases short, with 13 bases between. The CDR3 length is 14 residues. Germline CDR1 is MNHEY and CDR2 is SVGAGI. Sequenced here: CD4+ or CD8+ T cells sorted from blood, sampled in a trial of the OX40 agonist ivuxolimab. The V and J genes are TRBV6-5 and TRBJ2-7; D is uncertain. The origin of this receptor is an adult with an advanced solid tumor such as melanoma, head and neck, liver or kidney cancer. The CDR3, as DNA: TGTGCCAGCAGTGCGGACCTTAAGCCCTACGAGCAGTACTTC. Translation: CASSADLKPYEQYF.